Here is one TCR beta chain with its context. This clone has only a few counts. Its specific antigen is unknown. No base qualities exist here, and no much larger clone lies one base off it. CDR1 MNHEY and CDR2 SMNVEV were looked up in the germline V gene (reference sequence). Deletion took 7 bases off V and 9 bases off J, with a span of 12 bases between the germline ends. The CDR3, cysteine through phenylalanine, is 11 amino acids long. CDR3 DNA only is kept here, 33 bases in frame from base 1. This entry comes from a study of blood T cell repertoires in COVID-19 (dated by TCRdb to the early 2020s). With respect to the entire study: Collaborator samples came from the United States, Italy and Spain and covered acute and convalescent phases of COVID-19. Samples came from the ongoing ImmuneRACE study (first 160 participants) plus 1,254 subjects from 6 global collaborators. The repertoires were released in a freely available public database intended as a resource for research on the immune response to SARS-CoV-2. The dataset comprised deeply sampled blood TCRbeta repertoires from subjects exposed to, actively infected with, or recovered from COVID-19. Nearly every sample came with metadata listing a de-identified subject ID, COVID-19 status, age in years and sex. Where available, HLA class I and class II types were taken from metadata supplied by the sample provider and were not determined by assay-based typing. The material from the prospective study consisted of cDNA or gDNA derived from T cells, B-cell-depleted T cells, or PBMCs. Results and caveats for the whole study, not just this receptor: Clinical and demographic metadata were provided uncurated, with the amount varying by source and participant.

Collaborating institutions collected whole blood in K2EDTA tubes following their own protocols. Collaborator samples were shipped for TCRbeta analysis as frozen whole blood, isolated PBMCs, or DNA extracted from either sample type. The immunoSEQ Assay, a bias-controlled multiplex PCR, was used to amplify TCRbeta CDR3 regions from genomic DNA. Regarding the original processing steps: The number of nucleated cells in each sample was estimated by amplification of reference gene primers within the assay. Sequence reads were collapsed and filtered to measure the absolute abundance of every unique TCRbeta CDR3 rearrangement. Productive Simpson clonality was computed per sample as the square root of Simpson's diversity index over productive rearrangements. Drawn from immuneACCESS, this table holds only the in-frame rearrangements with V and J called that TCRdb kept. Clones are partly lost; checked studies trace under half to an unresolved V gene and leave the rest unexplained. From that table come the V and J calls and clone size; the DNA was used to work out D and trimming. This sample lists tens of thousands of clones; roughly 89% were detected once. The top ten hold roughly 8% of the sample.

The rearranged segments are TRBV27 and TRBJ1-1; the D gene cannot be named for sure. This clonotype was sampled from a man between 25 and 39 years old with acute or convalescent COVID-19. Sequencing input: peripheral blood. The CDR3 reads as follows: CASMSGFQAFF. The sequenced DNA is TGTGCCAGCATGTCTGGCTTTCAAGCTTTCTTT.